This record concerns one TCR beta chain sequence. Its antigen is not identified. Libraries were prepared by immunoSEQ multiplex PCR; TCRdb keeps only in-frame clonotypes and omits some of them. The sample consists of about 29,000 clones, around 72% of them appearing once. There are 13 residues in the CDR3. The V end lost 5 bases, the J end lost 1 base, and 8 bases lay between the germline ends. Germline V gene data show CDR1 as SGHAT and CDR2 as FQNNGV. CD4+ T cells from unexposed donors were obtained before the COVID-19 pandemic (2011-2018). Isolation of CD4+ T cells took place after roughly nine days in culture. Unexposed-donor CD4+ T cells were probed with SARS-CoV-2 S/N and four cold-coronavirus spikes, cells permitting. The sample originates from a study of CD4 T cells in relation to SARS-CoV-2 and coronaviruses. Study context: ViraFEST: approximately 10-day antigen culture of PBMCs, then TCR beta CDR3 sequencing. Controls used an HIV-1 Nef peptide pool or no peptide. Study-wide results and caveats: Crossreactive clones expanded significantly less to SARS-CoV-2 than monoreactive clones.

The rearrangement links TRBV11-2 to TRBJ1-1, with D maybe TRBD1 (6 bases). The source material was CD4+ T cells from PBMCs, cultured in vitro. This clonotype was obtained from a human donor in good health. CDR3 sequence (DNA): TGTGCCAGCAGCAGACAGGAGAACACTGAAGCTTTCTTT. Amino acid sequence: CASSRQENTEAFF.